A selection of T cell receptor beta chains follows, all from one sample in a study of technical replicates of blood from a handful of donors. Clones were read by immunoSEQ multiplex PCR, and TCRdb kept only the in-frame ones, dropping some. The table has around 81,000 clones, 95% seen once. Sequencing input: T cells isolated from PBMCs. The receptors originated from a human donor in good health. Both conserved end residues are part of each CDR3. A D gene is named only where the DNA matches it firmly. Clone sizes are given selectively: once, few, many, or a class where the clone is expanded.

v_gene	abundance	len	j_gene	d_gene	CDR3nt	CDR3aa
TRBV6-6	-	11	TRBJ1-1	-	TGTGCCAGCAGCTACGGCTCTGAAGCTTTCTTT	CASSYGSEAFF
TRBV13	-	13	TRBJ2-2	-	TGTGCCAGCAGCTTAGGCCTAGTCGGGGAGCTGTTTTTT	CASSLGLVGELFF
TRBV6-4	-	17	TRBJ2-1	TRBD2	TGTGCCAGCATTGAGAGACTAGCGGGAGGGCCCTGCAATGAGCAGTTCTTC	CASIERLAGGPCNEQFF
TRBV5-4	-	17	TRBJ1-1	TRBD1	TGTGCCAGCAGCGAAGGGACAGCCCCGATCCTGAACACTGAAGCTTTCTTT	CASSEGTAPILNTEAFF
TRBV19	-	13	TRBJ2-7	TRBD2	TGTGCCAGTTCTAGCGGGATATACTACGAGCAGTACTTC	CASSSGIYYEQYF
TRBV5-1	-	13	TRBJ2-7	-	TGCGCCAGCAGCGTACAGACCGTATACGAGCAGTACTTC	CASSVQTVYEQYF
TRBV5-1	-	15	TRBJ2-5	TRBD1	TGCGCCAGCAGCCGGACAGGGGGCAATTTGGAGACCCAGTACTTC	CASSRTGGNLETQYF
TRBV7-9	-	14	TRBJ1-1	-	TGTGCCAGCAGCTTTCTAGGACTTAACACTGAAGCTTTCTTT	CASSFLGLNTEAFF
TRBV6-5	-	13	TRBJ2-7	TRBD1	TGTGCCAGCAGGCCGGGACAGGGAAACGAGCAGTACTTC	CASRPGQGNEQYF
TRBV30	-	13	TRBJ2-2	TRBD2	TGTGCCTGGATGGGGGGGTTTGCCGGGGAGCTGTTTTTT	CAWMGGFAGELFF
TRBV9	once	17	TRBJ2-5	TRBD2	TGTGCCAGCAGCGTAGACCTAGCGGGAGGATCTGAAGAGACCCAGTACTTC	CASSVDLAGGSEETQYF
TRBV11-3	once	16	TRBJ2-5	TRBD1	TGTGCCAGCAGCTTAGGGACTGGGACAGGGAAGGAGACCCAGTACTTC	CASSLGTGTGKETQYF
TRBV15	-	14	TRBJ2-5	TRBD2	TGTGCCACCAGCAGGGCGGGACTACAAGAGACCCAGTACTTC	CATSRAGLQETQYF
TRBV27	-	17	TRBJ2-7	-	TGTGCCAGCAGTTCCCCCTTACGGTTTGGCAGGGGTTACGAGCAGTACTTC	CASSSPLRFGRGYEQYF
TRBV11-3	-	12	TRBJ2-3	-	TGTGCCAGCAGCTTAGCGGGTCCTCCACCGTATTTT	CASSLAGPPPYF
TRBV27	-	15	TRBJ2-7	-	TGTGCCAGCAGTTTATACGCTCCACTGTCCTACGAGCAGTACTTC	CASSLYAPLSYEQYF
TRBV29-1	-	12	TRBJ1-1	-	TGCAGCGAAGGGGCCCTGAACACTGAAGCTTTCTTT	CSEGALNTEAFF
TRBV7-2	-	14	TRBJ1-1	TRBD1	TGTGCCAGCAGCCGACAGGGAGAGAGCACTGAAGCTTTCTTT	CASSRQGESTEAFF
TRBV5-1	-	17	TRBJ1-2	TRBD1	TGCGCCAGCAGCTTGGGCGCGGCAGGGGGCGTTGGAGGAGGCTACACCTTC	CASSLGAAGGVGGGYTF
TRBV30	-	12	TRBJ2-1	-	TGTGCCTGGAGTGTACACTACAATGAGCAGTTCTTC	CAWSVHYNEQFF
TRBV7-9	-	14	TRBJ2-5	TRBD1	TGTGCCAGCAGTTTTCTAGACAGGGGGGAGACCCAGTACTTC	CASSFLDRGETQYF
TRBV27	-	14	TRBJ1-1	-	TGTGCCAGCAGATTGGCCAATTTCGACACTGAAGCTTTCTTT	CASRLANFDTEAFF
TRBV10-3	-	13	TRBJ1-2	-	TGTGCCATCCTCCGGGAGACGGAGCCTGGCTACACCTTC	CAILRETEPGYTF
TRBV2	-	13	TRBJ1-2	TRBD1	TGTGCCAGCGGGGGACAGGGGGTCTATGGCTACACCTTC	CASGGQGVYGYTF
TRBV14	-	15	TRBJ2-2	TRBD2	TGTGCCAGCAAGCCTAGCGGGACTTACACCGGGGAGCTGTTTTTT	CASKPSGTYTGELFF
TRBV29-1	once	13	TRBJ2-7	TRBD1	TGCAGCGTACAGACAGGGGAGTCCTACGAGCAGTACTTC	CSVQTGESYEQYF
TRBV9	once	15	TRBJ1-1	-	TGTGCCAGCAGCGTAGATGGCGGGGTCCGGACTGAAGCTTTCTTT	CASSVDGGVRTEAFF
TRBV5-1	-	15	TRBJ2-5	-	TGCGCCAGCAGCTTGGGGGGGCAGGGTAAGGAGACCCAGTACTTC	CASSLGGQGKETQYF
TRBV5-1	-	16	TRBJ2-1	TRBD2	TGCGCCAGCAGCTTGGGAGGGAGGGCCCGGATCGATGAGCAGTTCTTC	CASSLGGRARIDEQFF
TRBV11-3	-	15	TRBJ2-5	TRBD2	TGTGCCAGCAGCTTATTAGCGGGAGTAGGAGAGACCCAGTACTTC	CASSLLAGVGETQYF
TRBV29-1	-	13	TRBJ1-6	-	TGCAGCGTTGGGCTTGACTATAATTCACCCCTCCACTTT	CSVGLDYNSPLHF
TRBV4-2	-	16	TRBJ2-1	TRBD1	TGTGCCAGCAGCCGACCGGGACAGGGGCTAGGGAATGAGCAGTTCTTC	CASSRPGQGLGNEQFF
TRBV4-1	-	15	TRBJ1-1	-	TGCGCCAGCAGCCCGGGGGGAGGGACGTACACTGAAGCTTTCTTT	CASSPGGGTYTEAFF
TRBV6-6	-	16	TRBJ2-2	TRBD2	TGTGCCAGCAGTTACTCGATAAAGCGGGGCACCGGGGAGCTGTTTTTT	CASSYSIKRGTGELFF
TRBV11-2	-	15	TRBJ2-2	-	TGTGCCAGCAGCTTAGTCCCACATTACACCGGGGAGCTGTTTTTT	CASSLVPHYTGELFF
TRBV6-5	-	14	TRBJ1-5	-	TGTGCCAGCAGTACTGTCAGTAGCTCTCAGCCCCAGCATTTT	CASSTVSSSQPQHF
TRBV5-6	-	12	TRBJ2-7	-	TGTGCCAGCAGCTATCTTCGGTACGAGCAGTACTTC	CASSYLRYEQYF
TRBV6-5	-	15	TRBJ1-2	TRBD1	TGTGCCAGCAGACCAGGACAGGGGGTTACCTATGGCTACACCTTC	CASRPGQGVTYGYTF
TRBV12-5	few	13	TRBJ1-2	TRBD1	TGTGCTAGTGGTTCGGGACAGGGGACCGGCTACACCTTC	CASGSGQGTGYTF
TRBV2	-	16	TRBJ1-2	-	TGTGCCAGCAGTGAAATGGGCCCCGTGGGGAGCTATGGCTACACCTTC	CASSEMGPVGSYGYTF
TRBV7-8	-	16	TRBJ2-3	-	TGTGCCAGCAGTCGTACTCTCCTAGGTGTTACAGATACGCAGTATTTT	CASSRTLLGVTDTQYF
TRBV7-8	-	13	TRBJ1-1	-	TGTGCCAGCAGCTTTGGCGGGGACACTGAAGCTTTCTTT	CASSFGGDTEAFF
TRBV6-1	-	21	TRBJ1-3	TRBD1	TGTGCCAGCAGTGAAGCCGTAGGGAACAGGGGCCTTTACGACTCTGGAAACACCATATATTTT	CASSEAVGNRGLYDSGNTIYF
TRBV27	-	12	TRBJ2-1	-	TGTGCCAGCAGGGGCAACTACAATGAGCAGTTCTTC	CASRGNYNEQFF
TRBV7-2	-	15	TRBJ2-7	TRBD1	TGTGCCAGCAGCAGTACCGGGACAGGCTCCTACGAGCAGTACTTC	CASSSTGTGSYEQYF